These T cell receptor beta chains were read from a single sample in a study of blood T cell repertoires in COVID-19. Sequencing used immunoSEQ multiplex PCR; TCRdb keeps in-frame clones, though not all of them. Here the sample spans fewer than 350,000 clones, approximately 91% being singletons. Sequenced input: PBMCs or T cells enriched from blood (not recorded which). The receptors were sampled from a woman in her thirties or forties with acute COVID-19. Both conserved end residues are part of each CDR3. The D gene is left open where the match is weak. Size is stated for part of the rows, as once, few or many counts, or as a class when the clone is expanded.

cdr3_length: 13
d_call: -
j_call: TRBJ1-1
v_call: TRBV6-5
clone_size: -
cdr3_nt: TGTGCCAGCAGCCGCGGGAGTAACACTGAAGCTTTCTTT
cdr3_aa: CASSRGSNTEAFF

cdr3_length: 16
d_call: -
j_call: TRBJ2-7
v_call: TRBV2
clone_size: once
cdr3_nt: TGTGCCAGCAGTGAAGCGCGGGGCAAGGGGACCTACGAGCAGTACTTC
cdr3_aa: CASSEARGKGTYEQYF

cdr3_length: 15
d_call: -
j_call: TRBJ1-5
v_call: TRBV4-1
clone_size: -
cdr3_nt: TGCGCCAGCAGCCCCGGTGTTAGTGACAATCAGCCCCAGCATTTT
cdr3_aa: CASSPGVSDNQPQHF

cdr3_length: 14
d_call: -
j_call: TRBJ1-4
v_call: TRBV5-1
clone_size: once
cdr3_nt: TGCGCCAGCAAAGTTGGGAGGAATAATGAAAAACTGTTTTTT
cdr3_aa: CASKVGRNNEKLFF

cdr3_length: 14
d_call: -
j_call: TRBJ1-5
v_call: TRBV10-3
clone_size: -
cdr3_nt: TGTGCCACTAGACAGGAGTTTCAAAATCAGCCCCAGCATTTT
cdr3_aa: CATRQEFQNQPQHF

cdr3_length: 16
d_call: -
j_call: TRBJ2-1
v_call: TRBV7-2
clone_size: -
cdr3_nt: TGTGCCAGCAGTCGAAAGGGGGTAAGTATCGACAATGAGCAGTTCTTC
cdr3_aa: CASSRKGVSIDNEQFF

cdr3_length: 14
d_call: -
j_call: TRBJ2-1
v_call: TRBV20-1
clone_size: -
cdr3_nt: TGCAGTGCTAGTGCCTTGACAGAATACAATGAGCAGTTCTTC
cdr3_aa: CSASALTEYNEQFF

cdr3_length: 15
d_call: -
j_call: TRBJ2-1
v_call: TRBV6-5
clone_size: -
cdr3_nt: TGTGCCAGCAGTTACGAGGGGGCGGGAAACAATGAGCAGTTCTTC
cdr3_aa: CASSYEGAGNNEQFF

cdr3_length: 13
d_call: -
j_call: TRBJ2-7
v_call: TRBV29-1
clone_size: -
cdr3_nt: TGCAGCGTTGAAGTCGGCAGGGCGGGGGAGCAGTACTTC
cdr3_aa: CSVEVGRAGEQYF

cdr3_length: 14
d_call: -
j_call: TRBJ1-6
v_call: TRBV18
clone_size: -
cdr3_nt: TGTGCCAGCTCACTAGACAGAAGGGGTTCACCCCTCCACTTT
cdr3_aa: CASSLDRRGSPLHF

cdr3_length: 16
d_call: TRBD1
j_call: TRBJ1-2
v_call: TRBV6-5
clone_size: -
cdr3_nt: TGTGCCAGCAGTTACTCAGGGACAGGGGGCGGCTATGGCTACACCTTC
cdr3_aa: CASSYSGTGGGYGYTF

cdr3_length: 17
d_call: TRBD2
j_call: TRBJ2-1
v_call: TRBV11-3
clone_size: -
cdr3_nt: TGTGCCAGCAGCTGGACTAGCGGGAGGACACTTGGCAATGAGCAGTTCTTC
cdr3_aa: CASSWTSGRTLGNEQFF

cdr3_length: 17
d_call: TRBD1
j_call: TRBJ2-1
v_call: TRBV24-1
clone_size: -
cdr3_nt: TGTGCCACCAGTGATTTTGCCACCGACAGGGTCAACAATGAGCAGTTCTTC
cdr3_aa: CATSDFATDRVNNEQFF

cdr3_length: 14
d_call: -
j_call: TRBJ1-5
v_call: TRBV6-5
clone_size: -
cdr3_nt: TGTGCCAGCAGACCCAGGGCGGGCAATCAGCCCCAGCATTTT
cdr3_aa: CASRPRAGNQPQHF

cdr3_length: 13
d_call: -
j_call: TRBJ2-3
v_call: TRBV20-1
clone_size: -
cdr3_nt: TGCAGTGCTAGTTTTGGGGCAGGCGATACGCAGTATTTT
cdr3_aa: CSASFGAGDTQYF

cdr3_length: 15
d_call: TRBD1
j_call: TRBJ2-3
v_call: TRBV19
clone_size: -
cdr3_nt: TGTGCCAGTAGTTATCGACAGGGGGTTAAAGATACGCAGTATTTT
cdr3_aa: CASSYRQGVKDTQYF

cdr3_length: 17
d_call: TRBD2
j_call: TRBJ2-7
v_call: TRBV3-1/TRBV3-2
clone_size: -
cdr3_nt: TGTGCCAGCAGCCGTTCAGCGGGAGCGACCAGTTTATACGAGCAGTACTTC
cdr3_aa: CASSRSAGATSLYEQYF

cdr3_length: 13
d_call: -
j_call: TRBJ1-2
v_call: TRBV7-9
clone_size: few
cdr3_nt: TGTGCCAGCAGCTTAGGTATAAACTATGGCTACACCTTC
cdr3_aa: CASSLGINYGYTF

cdr3_length: 15
d_call: TRBD2
j_call: TRBJ2-7
v_call: TRBV7-2
clone_size: -
cdr3_nt: TGTGCCAGCAGCTCTCAGACTAGCGGGAAATACGAGCAGTACTTC
cdr3_aa: CASSSQTSGKYEQYF

cdr3_length: 17
d_call: TRBD2
j_call: TRBJ2-1
v_call: TRBV2
clone_size: -
cdr3_nt: TGTGCCAGCAGTTCCCGACTAGCGGGGGGCCCTGGGAATGAGCAGTTCTTC
cdr3_aa: CASSSRLAGGPGNEQFF

cdr3_length: 18
d_call: TRBD1
j_call: TRBJ1-2
v_call: TRBV7-3
clone_size: -
cdr3_nt: TGTGCCAGCCAACCCTCCTTTGGCCTAAGGGGGCGAGGCTATGGCTACACCTTC
cdr3_aa: CASQPSFGLRGRGYGYTF

cdr3_length: 14
d_call: -
j_call: TRBJ1-5
v_call: TRBV19
clone_size: -
cdr3_nt: TGTGCCAGCCACCCTGGGGGGGGCCTACAGCCCCAGCATTTT
cdr3_aa: CASHPGGGLQPQHF

cdr3_length: 14
d_call: -
j_call: TRBJ1-2
v_call: TRBV5-1
clone_size: -
cdr3_nt: TGCGCCAGCAGCTTCGACGCGGCCGTCTATGGCTACACCTTC
cdr3_aa: CASSFDAAVYGYTF

cdr3_length: 14
d_call: TRBD1
j_call: TRBJ2-7
v_call: TRBV25-1
clone_size: -
cdr3_nt: TGTGCCAGCAGGACCGGGACAGGGCCATACGAGCAGTACTTC
cdr3_aa: CASRTGTGPYEQYF

cdr3_length: 16
d_call: -
j_call: TRBJ2-2
v_call: TRBV9
clone_size: -
cdr3_nt: TGTGCCAGCAGCGTAAGATTCGGGGGTAACACCGGGGAGCTGTTTTTT
cdr3_aa: CASSVRFGGNTGELFF

cdr3_length: 13
d_call: -
j_call: TRBJ1-2
v_call: TRBV3-1/TRBV3-2
clone_size: -
cdr3_nt: TGTGCCAGCAGCCATCAGCAGGGAAACAGCTACACCTTC
cdr3_aa: CASSHQQGNSYTF

cdr3_length: 16
d_call: TRBD2
j_call: TRBJ2-5
v_call: TRBV19
clone_size: -
cdr3_nt: TGTGCCAGTAGTATGGAGGCTAGCGGGCGGTGGGAGACCCAGTACTTC
cdr3_aa: CASSMEASGRWETQYF

cdr3_length: 14
d_call: TRBD1
j_call: TRBJ2-7
v_call: TRBV28
clone_size: -
cdr3_nt: TGTGCCAGCACCCTGAATCCCGGGACAGGGGTTAGCAGCTTC
cdr3_aa: CASTLNPGTGVSSF

cdr3_length: 15
d_call: TRBD1
j_call: TRBJ1-5
v_call: TRBV19
clone_size: -
cdr3_nt: TGTGCCAGTAGTATAGATAGGGACAGGGTACAGCCCCAGCATTTT
cdr3_aa: CASSIDRDRVQPQHF

cdr3_length: 16
d_call: -
j_call: TRBJ2-2
v_call: TRBV11-2
clone_size: -
cdr3_nt: TGTGCCAGCAGCTTAGTGGCGGGGACGCGCACCGGGGAGCTGTTTTTT
cdr3_aa: CASSLVAGTRTGELFF

cdr3_length: 16
d_call: TRBD1
j_call: TRBJ2-2
v_call: TRBV6-5
clone_size: -
cdr3_nt: TGTGCCAGCAGTTCCGACAGGGGGCTCCAGGGCGGGGAGCTGTTTTTT
cdr3_aa: CASSSDRGLQGGELFF

cdr3_length: 14
d_call: -
j_call: TRBJ2-2
v_call: TRBV19
clone_size: -
cdr3_nt: TGTGCCAGTAGTTTCGATAGCGAGGCCGGGGAGCTGTTTTTT
cdr3_aa: CASSFDSEAGELFF

cdr3_length: 17
d_call: TRBD2
j_call: TRBJ2-2
v_call: TRBV18
clone_size: -
cdr3_nt: TGTGCCAGCTCAGTTAGCGGGAGGGCCAGTCGCACCGGGGAGCTGTTTTTT
cdr3_aa: CASSVSGRASRTGELFF

cdr3_length: 13
d_call: -
j_call: TRBJ1-1
v_call: TRBV2
clone_size: -
cdr3_nt: TGTGCCAGCAGTGAATCGGGGGTAGCCGAAGCTTTCTTT
cdr3_aa: CASSESGVAEAFF

cdr3_length: 13
d_call: -
j_call: TRBJ1-5
v_call: TRBV6-5
clone_size: -
cdr3_nt: TGTGCCAGCAGGCTCAGTGGCAATCAGCCCCAGCATTTT
cdr3_aa: CASRLSGNQPQHF

cdr3_length: 13
d_call: -
j_call: TRBJ1-5
v_call: TRBV5-1
clone_size: -
cdr3_nt: TGCGCCAGCAGCGTCAGGGTTGGTCAGCCCCAGCATTTT
cdr3_aa: CASSVRVGQPQHF

cdr3_length: 15
d_call: TRBD1
j_call: TRBJ1-2
v_call: TRBV19
clone_size: -
cdr3_nt: TGTGCCAGTAGTATCGCGGGGACAGCCCGTCGGGGCTACACCTTC
cdr3_aa: CASSIAGTARRGYTF

cdr3_length: 16
d_call: -
j_call: TRBJ2-3
v_call: TRBV7-2
clone_size: -
cdr3_nt: TGTGCCAGCAGCTTACCCGGACAGACTAGCACAGATACGCAGTATTTT
cdr3_aa: CASSLPGQTSTDTQYF

cdr3_length: 15
d_call: TRBD2
j_call: TRBJ2-3
v_call: TRBV7-9
clone_size: -
cdr3_nt: TGTGCCAGCAGCCCTAGCGGGATTAGCACAGATACGCAGTATTTT
cdr3_aa: CASSPSGISTDTQYF

cdr3_length: 15
d_call: TRBD1
j_call: TRBJ2-7
v_call: TRBV11-3
clone_size: -
cdr3_nt: TGTGCCAGCAGCTATGGGACAGGGTCTTCCTACGAGCAGTACTTC
cdr3_aa: CASSYGTGSSYEQYF

cdr3_length: 15
d_call: TRBD1
j_call: TRBJ1-6
v_call: TRBV6-5
clone_size: -
cdr3_nt: TGTGCCAGCAGTTCCGGGACAGCTTGGGGTTCACCCCTCCACTTT
cdr3_aa: CASSSGTAWGSPLHF

cdr3_length: 17
d_call: TRBD1
j_call: TRBJ1-6
v_call: TRBV14
clone_size: -
cdr3_nt: TGTGCCAGCAGCCAATTGACAGGGAGCTCCTATAATTCACCCCTCCACTTT
cdr3_aa: CASSQLTGSSYNSPLHF

cdr3_length: 16
d_call: TRBD2
j_call: TRBJ2-3
v_call: TRBV6-1
clone_size: -
cdr3_nt: TGTGCCAGCAGTGAAACGGCGGGAGGGGTGTCAGATACGCAGTATTTT
cdr3_aa: CASSETAGGVSDTQYF

cdr3_length: 15
d_call: -
j_call: TRBJ1-5
v_call: TRBV18
clone_size: -
cdr3_nt: TGTGCCAGCTCACCACTAACAGGCAGGGATCAGCCCCAGCATTTT
cdr3_aa: CASSPLTGRDQPQHF

cdr3_length: 15
d_call: -
j_call: TRBJ1-2
v_call: TRBV5-1
clone_size: -
cdr3_nt: TGCGCCAGCAGCTTGGGAGGTTCCCCCACCTATGGCTACACCTTC
cdr3_aa: CASSLGGSPTYGYTF

cdr3_length: 13
d_call: -
j_call: TRBJ1-5
v_call: TRBV3-1/TRBV3-2
clone_size: -
cdr3_nt: TGTGCCAGCAGCCAAGACCCAAATCAGCCCCAGCATTTT
cdr3_aa: CASSQDPNQPQHF

cdr3_length: 15
d_call: TRBD1
j_call: TRBJ2-5
v_call: TRBV5-8
clone_size: -
cdr3_nt: TGTGCCAGCAGCTGGAGGGACAGGATGGAAGAGACCCAGTACTTC
cdr3_aa: CASSWRDRMEETQYF

cdr3_length: 16
d_call: -
j_call: TRBJ2-3
v_call: TRBV27
clone_size: -
cdr3_nt: TGTGCCAGCAGTTTAGGGACTCATAACCTCTCAGATACGCAGTATTTT
cdr3_aa: CASSLGTHNLSDTQYF

cdr3_length: 16
d_call: TRBD1
j_call: TRBJ1-2
v_call: TRBV24-1
clone_size: -
cdr3_nt: TGTGCCACCAGTGACCCTAGACAGGGGGCCTCAGGGGGCTACACCTTC
cdr3_aa: CATSDPRQGASGGYTF

cdr3_length: 16
d_call: -
j_call: TRBJ2-1
v_call: TRBV7-8
clone_size: -
cdr3_nt: TGTGCCAGCAGCTTAGTTAGGCGGCAGGGGTTCGTTGAGCAGTTCTTC
cdr3_aa: CASSLVRRQGFVEQFF

cdr3_length: 15
d_call: TRBD1
j_call: TRBJ2-5
v_call: TRBV9
clone_size: -
cdr3_nt: TGTGCCAGCAGCGAGGGACAGGTGTACCAAGAGACCCAGTACTTC
cdr3_aa: CASSEGQVYQETQYF

cdr3_length: 14
d_call: -
j_call: TRBJ2-1
v_call: TRBV14
clone_size: -
cdr3_nt: TGTGCCAGCAGCCTTAATGGTCCACGGGATGAGCAGTTCTTC
cdr3_aa: CASSLNGPRDEQFF

cdr3_length: 15
d_call: TRBD1
j_call: TRBJ2-3
v_call: TRBV5-1
clone_size: -
cdr3_nt: TGCGCCAGCAGCCGGGGGACAGGAGATACAGATACGCAGTATTTT
cdr3_aa: CASSRGTGDTDTQYF

cdr3_length: 13
d_call: TRBD2
j_call: TRBJ2-5
v_call: TRBV6-6
clone_size: -
cdr3_nt: TGTGCCAGCAGCTTGGGGGGGCAAGAGACCCAGTACTTC
cdr3_aa: CASSLGGQETQYF

cdr3_length: 14
d_call: TRBD1
j_call: TRBJ1-2
v_call: TRBV5-1
clone_size: -
cdr3_nt: TGCGCCAGCAGCTTGGATGGGACAGTCTATGGCTACACCTTC
cdr3_aa: CASSLDGTVYGYTF